A single T cell receptor (beta chain) is shown here with its context. Its antigen remains unidentified. This sample was taken from a study of radiotherapy plus CTLA-4 blockade in lung cancer. CTLA-4 blockade with ipilimumab, together with focal radiation, was given to patients with chemo-refractory metastatic non-small-cell lung cancer. General study findings and limits: TCR clones of tumor origin grew in blood after radiotherapy plus ipilimumab. Interferon-beta and early blood T cell clone dynamics reportedly predicted response best.

The method was immunoSEQ multiplex PCR; TCRdb's version includes in-frame clones alone and lacks a portion of them. The repertoire holds roughly 80,000 clones, with roughly 74% as singletons. In germline, CDR1 is SEHNR, CDR2 FQNEAQ (reference sequence). CDR3 length: 16 amino acids. V gave up 2 bases and J gave up 4 bases, with 14 bases separating them. This sequence joins TRBV7-9 and TRBJ2-2; D is ambiguous. The sample was peripheral blood, taken from a patient treated with radiotherapy plus ipilimumab. The source of this sequence is a human donor with non-small cell lung cancer whose response to radiotherapy plus ipilimumab could not be evaluated. CDR3 loop: CASSLLSRMGTGELFF. In DNA form, the CDR3 reads TGTGCCAGCAGCTTACTCTCTAGAATGGGCACCGGGGAGCTGTTTTTT.